Each of the 10 T cell receptor beta chains below was sequenced from the same sample in a study of OX40 agonist ivuxolimab in advanced cancers. This table comes from immunoSEQ multiplex PCR, and its TCRdb copy is limited to in-frame clones, with some not included. The data contain roughly 77,000 clones, around 92% of them singletons. Sequenced material: CD4+ or CD8+ T cells sorted from blood, taken in a trial of the OX40 agonist ivuxolimab. The origin of the receptors is an adult with an advanced solid tumor such as melanoma, head and neck, liver or kidney cancer.

This clone was recorded once. Additional DNA sequences in this sample encode the identical CDR3. The J gene is TRBJ2-2, the V gene TRBV19, with 8 positions matching TRBD2. The CDR3 totals 13 residues. Unmatched junction bases numbered 4, after V lost 7 bases and J lost 6 bases. Germline CDR1 reads LNHDA; CDR2 reads SQIVND (reference sequence). The CDR3 DNA follows: TGTGCCAGTACCCCGGGAGGGGCCGGGGAGCTGTTTTTT. This encodes CASTPGGAGELFF.

Of note for this clone: At one of its ends the junction is not consistent with the germline gene, which may arise from a read error. The J gene is TRBJ1-1, the V gene TRBV7-2; D ambiguous. This CDR3 contains 13 residues. The germline V gene encodes CDR1 SGHTA and CDR2 FQGNSA. CDR3 nucleotide sequence: TGTGCCAGCACCTTAGCAGGTTGGGCTGAAGCTTTCTTT. It specifies CASTLAGWAEAFF.

The genes are TRBV4-1 and TRBJ2-1, with D possibly being TRBD1 (6 bases). This CDR3 has 14 amino acids. The germline V and J ends were trimmed by 3 bases and 4 bases, with 10 bases remaining between them. Germline CDR1 MGHRA, CDR2 YSYEKL. CDR3 region: CASSQDSSYNEQFF. The DNA for the CDR3 is TGCGCCAGCAGCCAGGACAGCTCTTACAATGAGCAGTTCTTC.

The CDR3 nucleotides read TGTGCCAGCAGCCAAGTCACAGGGCCCACGAACACCGGGGAGCTGTTTTTT. Translating it yields CASSQVTGPTNTGELFF. The V call is TRBV4-2, the J call TRBJ2-2, with a tentative D call TRBD1 (6 bases). V gave up 1 base and J gave up 0 bases, with 12 bases separating them. This CDR3 contains 17 residues. From germline, CDR1 is LGHNA and CDR2 YNFKEQ.

The CDR3 DNA reads TGTGCCAGTAGTATAGATCCTACGTCAGGGGCAAACTATGGCTACACCTTC. It specifies CASSIDPTSGANYGYTF. The chain carries TRBV19 and TRBJ1-2; maybe TRBD1 (6 bases). The CDR3 loop spans 17 amino acids. Germline-derived CDR1 and CDR2 are LNHDA and SQIVND (reference sequence). V lost 0 bases and J lost 2, with 16 bases in between.

This clone was seen only a few times. The rearrangement links TRBV6-5 to TRBJ1-1, with unresolved D. Germline CDR1 reads MNHEY; CDR2 reads SVGAGI. V shed 6 bases and J shed 4 bases, with 15 bases lying between them. The CDR3 is made up of 14 amino acids. DNA for the CDR3: TGTGCCAGCAGCCCGCTATCGGGGATCACTGAAGCTTTCTTT. Translating gives CASSPLSGITEAFF.

The chain employs TRBV5-1 and TRBJ1-2; possible D gene TRBD1, 6 bases. The germline gives CDR1 SGHRS, CDR2 YFSETQ. The CDR3 has 12 residues. The V gene lost 4 bases and the J gene lost 8 bases, with 12 bases spanning the gap. CDR3 nucleotides: TGCGCCAGCAGCCAGGGGATCGAAGGCTACACCTTC. It codes for CASSQGIEGYTF.

A note on this clone: One end of the junction does not line up with germline, which may come from a read error. The CDR3 reads CASRPSAGLQETQYF. The CDR3 DNA follows: TGTGCTAGCAGACCCTCGGCGGGGCTCCAAGAGACCCAGTACTTC. The genes are TRBV7-7 and TRBJ2-5, with a weak D call TRBD2 (6 bases). Germline V lookup: CDR1 SSHAT, CDR2 FNYEAQ (reference sequence). This CDR3 is built from 15 residues.

This chain uses TRBV6-5 with TRBJ2-7, with D maybe TRBD1 (7 bases). In germline, CDR1 is MNHEY, CDR2 SVGAGI. The CDR3 consists of 14 residues. With 0 bases removed from V and 6 bases from J, the gap between germline ends came to 12 bases. Written as DNA, the CDR3 is TGTGCCAGCAGTTACTCGGAGGGGGCGGTCGAGCAGTACTTC. Its protein product is CASSYSEGAVEQYF.

This clone was seen just once. The rearrangement joins TRBV7-6 to TRBJ2-5; 10 bases align to TRBD1. V lost 5 bases and J lost 4; bases outside the gene matches: 7. CDR3 length: 15 amino acids. Germline values: CDR1 SGHVS, CDR2 FNYEAQ. The CDR3 DNA reads TGTGCCAGCAGCATGACAGGGGGCGCAGGAGAGACCCAGTACTTC. The encoded protein is CASSMTGGAGETQYF.